This is a list of T cell receptor beta chains from one sample in a study of human T cells and chemical hapten exposure. In TCRdb, the RACE reads were re-called with MiXCR into one record per CDR3 protein. The table has hundreds of thousands of distinct CDR3 sequences, about 6% seen once. The sample consisted of whole blood, taken in connection with sensitization to the hapten diphenylcyclopropenone (DPC). All receptors come from a woman aged 18 to 35 with alopecia areata. Some clones in this sample may be carry-over from other donors' samples. The CDR3 runs from the conserved cysteine through the conserved F or W. The D gene is left open where the match is weak. The size field is filled for only some rows; it gives once, few, many or a size class.

CDR3nt: TGTGCCAGCAGTTTAAGCAGGGCAGGGCGGTCCTACGAGCAGTACTTC
CDR3aa: CASSLSRAGRSYEQYF
j_gene: TRBJ2-7
d_gene: NA
v_gene: TRBV27
abundance: NA

CDR3nt: TGCAGTGCTCCGGGACAGGGAGACACTGAAGCTTTCTTT
CDR3aa: CSAPGQGDTEAFF
j_gene: TRBJ1-1
d_gene: TRBD1
v_gene: TRBV20-1
abundance: many

CDR3nt: TGTGCCAGCAGTTACAAGCGGGAGTGGCCCCAGCATTTT
CDR3aa: CASSYKREWPQHF
j_gene: TRBJ1-5
d_gene: NA
v_gene: TRBV6-2/TRBV6-3
abundance: many

CDR3nt: TGTGCCAGCAGCTTATCCGGGACAGGGGCCACTGAAGCTTTCTTT
CDR3aa: CASSLSGTGATEAFF
j_gene: TRBJ1-1
d_gene: TRBD1
v_gene: TRBV7-6
abundance: many

CDR3nt: TGTGCCAGCAGCTTTGGATTATACAGGGGCACCCTGGTCACTGAAGCTTTCTTT
CDR3aa: CASSFGLYRGTLVTEAFF
j_gene: TRBJ1-1
d_gene: TRBD1
v_gene: TRBV7-2
abundance: NA

CDR3nt: TGTGCCAGCTCACGCCGGACAGGGGGTTTTAGCAATCAGCCCCAGCATTTT
CDR3aa: CASSRRTGGFSNQPQHF
j_gene: TRBJ1-5
d_gene: TRBD1
v_gene: TRBV18
abundance: NA

CDR3nt: TGTGCCAGCAGCTCCGCCGGGACAGGGGGCGATCAGCCCCAGCATTTT
CDR3aa: CASSSAGTGGDQPQHF
j_gene: TRBJ1-5
d_gene: TRBD1
v_gene: TRBV7-9
abundance: many

CDR3nt: TGCAGCGTTGGTCGTGGGGGGGACACAGATACGCAGTATTTT
CDR3aa: CSVGRGGDTDTQYF
j_gene: TRBJ2-3
d_gene: TRBD2
v_gene: TRBV29-1
abundance: few

CDR3nt: TGTGCCAGCAGCCCCCCTAAGTCCTATGGCTACACCTTC
CDR3aa: CASSPPKSYGYTF
j_gene: TRBJ1-2
d_gene: NA
v_gene: TRBV28
abundance: few

CDR3nt: TGTGCCAGCAGCTTAGATAACGGGGAGACCCAGTACTTC
CDR3aa: CASSLDNGETQYF
j_gene: TRBJ2-5
d_gene: NA
v_gene: TRBV7-9
abundance: few

CDR3nt: TGTGCCAGCAGCCAAGAGGGGACAGGGATCTCTGGAAACACCATATATTTT
CDR3aa: CASSQEGTGISGNTIYF
j_gene: TRBJ1-3
d_gene: TRBD1
v_gene: TRBV4-2
abundance: many

CDR3nt: TGTGCCAGCACCCTGGGACAGGGAAACTATGGCTACACCTTC
CDR3aa: CASTLGQGNYGYTF
j_gene: TRBJ1-2
d_gene: TRBD1
v_gene: TRBV6-5
abundance: many

CDR3nt: TGCGCCAGCGCCGCTCAACAACCTAGCTCTGGGGCCAACGTCCTGACTTTC
CDR3aa: CASAAQQPSSGANVLTF
j_gene: TRBJ2-6
d_gene: NA
v_gene: TRBV4-1
abundance: NA

CDR3nt: TGTGCCGGCAGGTACACAGATACGCAGTATTTT
CDR3aa: CAGRYTDTQYF
j_gene: TRBJ2-3
d_gene: NA
v_gene: TRBV2
abundance: NA

CDR3nt: TGTGCCAGCAGTGAAGAAAATCAAGAGACCCAGTACTTC
CDR3aa: CASSEENQETQYF
j_gene: TRBJ2-5
d_gene: NA
v_gene: TRBV25-1
abundance: few

CDR3nt: TGCAGTGCCGGGACTAGCGGGGGCCATGAGCAGTTCTTC
CDR3aa: CSAGTSGGHEQFF
j_gene: TRBJ2-1
d_gene: TRBD2
v_gene: TRBV20-1
abundance: few

CDR3nt: TGTGCCAGCACGGGGCCCTTGGGCAATCAGCCCCAGCATTTT
CDR3aa: CASTGPLGNQPQHF
j_gene: TRBJ1-5
d_gene: NA
v_gene: TRBV28
abundance: many

CDR3nt: TGCAGTGCTAGAGATGGTATGGGAGTAACTCCACAGCCCCAGCATTTT
CDR3aa: CSARDGMGVTPQPQHF
j_gene: TRBJ1-5
d_gene: NA
v_gene: TRBV20-1
abundance: few

CDR3nt: TGTGCCAGCTCAGAAACACAGAACACTGAAGCTTTCTTT
CDR3aa: CASSETQNTEAFF
j_gene: TRBJ1-1
d_gene: NA
v_gene: TRBV18
abundance: NA

CDR3nt: TGTGCCAGCAGTCCGGACGGATCCAAAAACATTCAGTACTTC
CDR3aa: CASSPDGSKNIQYF
j_gene: TRBJ2-4
d_gene: NA
v_gene: TRBV12-3/TRBV12-4
abundance: many

CDR3nt: TGTGCCAGCAGCTCCAGTGTAGGGCCCGAAACGCCCTATGGCTACACCTTC
CDR3aa: CASSSSVGPETPYGYTF
j_gene: TRBJ1-2
d_gene: NA
v_gene: TRBV5-4
abundance: few

CDR3nt: TGCGCCAGCAGCCAAGATTTGGGGGGGGCAAGTAGCAATCAGCCCCAGCATTTT
CDR3aa: CASSQDLGGASSNQPQHF
j_gene: TRBJ1-5
d_gene: NA
v_gene: TRBV4-3
abundance: many

CDR3nt: TGTGCCAGCAGTGGGCCGGGACAGGGAAAGACTTTCTTT
CDR3aa: CASSGPGQGKTFF
j_gene: TRBJ1-1
d_gene: TRBD1
v_gene: TRBV7-2
abundance: few

CDR3nt: TGTGCCAGCAGCCGCTCAAGTCAGGTTAACTATGGCTACACCTTC
CDR3aa: CASSRSSQVNYGYTF
j_gene: TRBJ1-2
d_gene: NA
v_gene: TRBV13
abundance: many

CDR3nt: TGTGCCAGCATTACAGTGATGGGTCAGCCCCAGCATTTT
CDR3aa: CASITVMGQPQHF
j_gene: TRBJ1-5
d_gene: NA
v_gene: TRBV6-6
abundance: many

CDR3nt: TGCAGCGTCGCCCCCGAGTTTGCAGATACGCAGTATTTT
CDR3aa: CSVAPEFADTQYF
j_gene: TRBJ2-3
d_gene: NA
v_gene: TRBV29-1
abundance: few

CDR3nt: TGCGCCAGCAGCCAAGTGGGACGCCGGAACACTGAAGCTTTCTTT
CDR3aa: CASSQVGRRNTEAFF
j_gene: TRBJ1-1
d_gene: NA
v_gene: TRBV4-1
abundance: many

CDR3nt: TGTGCCAGCAGTTTGGGGGTGAGGGACTATGGCTACACCTTC
CDR3aa: CASSLGVRDYGYTF
j_gene: TRBJ1-2
d_gene: NA
v_gene: TRBV27
abundance: many

CDR3nt: TGTGCCAGCAGCCAAGTCGACGGCAGAGAAAATGAAAAACTGTTTTTT
CDR3aa: CASSQVDGRENEKLFF
j_gene: TRBJ1-4
d_gene: NA
v_gene: TRBV3-1
abundance: few

CDR3nt: TGCGCCAGCAGCCAAGCCTGGTCGACTGCTGAAGCTTTCTTT
CDR3aa: CASSQAWSTAEAFF
j_gene: TRBJ1-1
d_gene: NA
v_gene: TRBV4-3
abundance: many

CDR3nt: TGCAGCGTACCGGGGTTGGCCCCCTTAACTTCGAGGGGGAATGAGCAGTTCTTC
CDR3aa: CSVPGLAPLTSRGNEQFF
j_gene: TRBJ2-1
d_gene: NA
v_gene: TRBV29-1
abundance: few

CDR3nt: TGTGCCAGCAGCCCACGGGAGGGTCGGTATAATTCACCCCTCCACTTT
CDR3aa: CASSPREGRYNSPLHF
j_gene: TRBJ1-6
d_gene: NA
v_gene: TRBV9
abundance: NA

CDR3nt: TGTGCCAGCAGCGTCGGAGAATCTAATTCACCCCTCCACTTT
CDR3aa: CASSVGESNSPLHF
j_gene: TRBJ1-6
d_gene: NA
v_gene: TRBV2
abundance: many

CDR3nt: TGTGCCAGCAATCGCCGGGGCTTTTATAGCAATCAGCCCCAGCATTTT
CDR3aa: CASNRRGFYSNQPQHF
j_gene: TRBJ1-5
d_gene: NA
v_gene: TRBV6-2/TRBV6-3
abundance: many

CDR3nt: TGCGCCAGCAGCCCCCCCACCGGGACTAATGAAAAACTGTTTTTT
CDR3aa: CASSPPTGTNEKLFF
j_gene: TRBJ1-4
d_gene: NA
v_gene: TRBV4-1
abundance: NA

CDR3nt: TGTGCCAGCAGCTCACCCGGGGTTAATCAAGAGACCCAGTACTTC
CDR3aa: CASSSPGVNQETQYF
j_gene: TRBJ2-5
d_gene: NA
v_gene: TRBV5-4
abundance: few

CDR3nt: TGCAGTGCTAGAGGGGACAGTCGGTTTCGGGGCACTGAAGCTTTCTTT
CDR3aa: CSARGDSRFRGTEAFF
j_gene: TRBJ1-1
d_gene: TRBD1
v_gene: TRBV20-1
abundance: many

CDR3nt: TGTGCCAGCAGCTTAGGTACACCAGATACGCAGTATTTT
CDR3aa: CASSLGTPDTQYF
j_gene: TRBJ2-3
d_gene: NA
v_gene: TRBV11-2
abundance: NA

CDR3nt: TGTGCCATCAGGGAGGGGACTCGCGAGGGAGCCCAGTACTTC
CDR3aa: CAIREGTREGAQYF
j_gene: TRBJ2-5
d_gene: NA
v_gene: TRBV10-3
abundance: NA

CDR3nt: TGTGCCAGCAGTTACTCGAGGACAGGGGTTCACGAGCAGTACTTC
CDR3aa: CASSYSRTGVHEQYF
j_gene: TRBJ2-7
d_gene: TRBD1
v_gene: TRBV6-5
abundance: many